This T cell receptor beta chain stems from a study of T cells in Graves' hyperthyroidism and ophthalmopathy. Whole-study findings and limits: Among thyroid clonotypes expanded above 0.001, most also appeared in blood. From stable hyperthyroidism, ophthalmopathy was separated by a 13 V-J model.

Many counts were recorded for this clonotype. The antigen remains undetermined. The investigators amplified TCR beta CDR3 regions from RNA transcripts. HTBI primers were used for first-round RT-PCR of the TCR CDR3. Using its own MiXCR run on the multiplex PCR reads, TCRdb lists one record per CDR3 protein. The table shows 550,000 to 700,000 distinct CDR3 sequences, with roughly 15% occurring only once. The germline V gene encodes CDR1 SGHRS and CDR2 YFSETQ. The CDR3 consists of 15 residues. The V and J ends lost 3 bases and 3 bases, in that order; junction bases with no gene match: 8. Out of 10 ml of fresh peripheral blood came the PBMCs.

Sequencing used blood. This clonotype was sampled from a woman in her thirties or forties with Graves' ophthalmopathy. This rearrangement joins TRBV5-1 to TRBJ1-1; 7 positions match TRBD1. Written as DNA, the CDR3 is TGCGCCAGCAGCTCTTTACCAACAGGGGACACTGAAGCTTTCTTT. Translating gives CASSSLPTGDTEAFF.